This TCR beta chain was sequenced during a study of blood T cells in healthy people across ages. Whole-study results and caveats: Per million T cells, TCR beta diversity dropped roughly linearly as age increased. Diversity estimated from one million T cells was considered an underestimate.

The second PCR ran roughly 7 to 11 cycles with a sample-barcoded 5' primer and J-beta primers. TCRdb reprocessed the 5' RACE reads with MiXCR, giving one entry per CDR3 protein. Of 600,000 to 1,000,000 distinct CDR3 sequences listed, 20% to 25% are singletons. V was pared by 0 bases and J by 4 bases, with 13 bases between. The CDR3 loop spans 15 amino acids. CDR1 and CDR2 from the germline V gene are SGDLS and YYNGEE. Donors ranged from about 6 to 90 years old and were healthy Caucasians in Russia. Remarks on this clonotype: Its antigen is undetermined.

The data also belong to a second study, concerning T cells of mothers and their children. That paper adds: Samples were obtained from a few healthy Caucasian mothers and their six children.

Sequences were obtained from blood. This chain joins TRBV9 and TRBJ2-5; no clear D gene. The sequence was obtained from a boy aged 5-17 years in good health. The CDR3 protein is CASSVVGSAGETQYF. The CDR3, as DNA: TGTGCCAGCAGCGTAGTGGGAAGTGCTGGAGAGACCCAGTACTTC.